These 3 T cell receptor beta chains were sequenced from one sample in a study. TCRdb processed the RT-PCR reads anew with MiXCR; each CDR3 protein has one entry. This table holds 550,000 to 750,000 distinct CDR3 sequences, over 12% found once. The sequenced sample was memory CD4+ T cells from blood. All receptors come from a female donor in good health, serving as a healthy control.

This clonotype was observed a handful of times. This chain's CDR3 is CSARDPGQGARFVTGELFF. The CDR3, as DNA: TGCAGTGCTAGAGATCCGGGACAGGGGGCGCGTTTTGTCACCGGGGAGCTGTTTTTT. This chain joins TRBV20-1 and TRBJ2-2; 12 nucleotides match TRBD1. From germline, CDR1 is DFQATT and CDR2 SNEGSKA (reference sequence). The CDR3 sequence is 19 residues long. Trimming cost V 0 bases and J 4 bases; bases outside gene matches: 12.

This chain connects TRBV12-3 or TRBV12-4 to TRBJ2-1, with 8 bases fitting TRBD1. V trimming: 2 bases; J trimming: 9 bases; junction bases outside the gene matches: 6. This CDR3 is built from 14 residues. CDR3: CASSLNRGISEQFF. The CDR3 DNA follows: TGTGCCAGCAGTTTAAACAGGGGGATCTCTGAGCAGTTCTTC.

The chain's CDR3 is CASSLVTKKNTEAFF. For the CDR3, the DNA is TGTGCCAGCAGCTTAGTTACGAAGAAGAACACTGAAGCTTTCTTT. The V and J genes are TRBV7-9 and TRBJ1-1; D gene uncertain. Trimming removed 1 base at V and 1 base at J, with 10 bases between. The germline V gene has CDR1 SEHNR and CDR2 FQNEAQ (reference sequence). The CDR3 spans 15 residues. The variable domain in full, completed from reference TRBV7-9 and TRBJ1-1, reads DTGVSQNPRHKITKRGQNVTFRCDPISEHNRLYWYRQTLGQGPEFLTYFQNEAQLEKSRLLSDRFSAERPKGSFSTLEIQRTEQGDSAMYLCASSLVTKKNTEAFFGQGTRLTVV.